Sequencing of this TCR beta chain was carried out in a study of blood T cell repertoires in COVID-19. Study-level background: The United States, Italy and Spain were the sources of the acute and convalescent COVID-19 samples. Nucleic acid was either cDNA or gDNA, and it came from T cells, B-cell-depleted T cells, or PBMCs.

Original processing methods: Reference gene primer amplification gave estimated nucleated cell counts. The protocol was immunoSEQ multiplex PCR, while the TCRdb copy is restricted to in-frame clones and leaves out a portion. The V and J calls and clone size are taken from that table; D and trimming were inferred from the DNA. The table lists roughly 330,000 clones, around 86% of them singletons. This clone was counted a few times. The clonotype originates from a woman between 45 and 65 years old with acute or convalescent COVID-19. The source material was peripheral blood.

This CDR3 reads CASSLKDWRGNTIYF. The CDR3 DNA reads as TGTGCCAGCAGCTTAAAGGACTGGCGTGGAAACACCATATATTTT. This chain links TRBV7-2 with TRBJ1-3; D remains ambiguous. The germline V gene has CDR1 SGHTA and CDR2 FQGNSA. The CDR3 runs 15 residues. Trimming took 2 bases from V and 3 from J, leaving 11 bases between them. Full variable domain (remainder filled in from reference TRBV7-2 and TRBJ1-3): GAGVSQSPSNKVTEKGKDVELRCDPISGHTALYWYRQSLGQGLEFLIYFQGNSAPDKSGLPSDRFSAERTGGSVSTLTIQRTQQEDSAVYLCASSLKDWRGNTIYFGEGSWLTVV.